These 17 T cell receptor beta chains share one sample of origin, sequenced in a study of T cell changes during pregnancy in multiple sclerosis. Only in-frame clones appear in the TCRdb table, and some are missing; sequencing was by immunoSEQ multiplex PCR. The sample lists over 35,000 clones; around 93% were seen once. The input for sequencing was CD8+ T cells from peripheral blood mononuclear cells, taken in the third trimester of pregnancy. Source of these receptors: a female donor with multiple sclerosis, enrolled in a pregnancy study.

The J gene is TRBJ2-1, the V gene TRBV27; 7 bases line up with TRBD1. Germline V gene sequence: CDR1 MNHEY, CDR2 SMNVEV (reference sequence). The junction had 10 bases not matched to a gene; V was cut back by 0 bases and J by 2 bases. The CDR3 has 18 amino acids. CDR3 bases: TGTGCCAGCAGTTTATCGTCTCAGGACAGGCTAACCTACAATGAGCAGTTCTTC. Translating it yields CASSLSSQDRLTYNEQFF.

The chain recombines TRBV18 with TRBJ2-3, with D uncertain. V was trimmed by 6 bases and J by 6 bases, leaving 10 bases between them. The CDR3 loop spans 12 amino acids. Germline CDR1 reads KGHSH; CDR2 reads LQKENI. The CDR3 coding sequence is TGTGCCAGCTCCCCCTCGGTGGATACGCAGTATTTT. It yields the protein CASSPSVDTQYF.

The V gene is TRBV9, the J gene TRBJ2-2, with 7 bases that match TRBD2. Germline loops: CDR1 SGDLS, CDR2 YYNGEE. The CDR3 totals 15 residues. V lost 4 bases and J lost 2; bases outside the gene matches: 5. CDR3 coding DNA: TGTGCCAGCAGCTCGAGCGGGGATAACACCGGGGAGCTGTTTTTT. Translated: CASSSSGDNTGELFF. Complete variable domain (other parts from reference TRBV9 and TRBJ2-2): DSGVTQTPKHLITATGQRVTLRCSPRSGDLSVYWYQQSLDQGLQFLIQYYNGEERAKGNILERFSAQQFPDLHSELNLSSLELGDSALYFCASSSSGDNTGELFFGEGSRLTVL.

This clone appeared a single time. For the CDR3, the DNA is TGTGCCAGCAGTTCCACTAGCGGGAGGGCGGGGTACAATGAGCAGTTCTTC. Protein sequence: CASSSTSGRAGYNEQFF. The V gene is TRBV2, the J gene TRBJ2-1, with 13 bases lining up with TRBD2. The germline gives CDR1 SNHLY, CDR2 FYNNEI. The CDR3 contains 17 residues. V trimming: 5 bases; J trimming: 4 bases; junction bases outside the gene matches: 8.

This clone was seen once. This chain links TRBV4-3 with TRBJ2-7; 11 bases align to TRBD2. Per germline, CDR1 LGHNA and CDR2 YSLEER. V was pared by 5 bases and J by 5 bases, with 8 bases of the junction left unmatched. The CDR3 runs to 15 residues. CDR3 nucleotides: TGCGCCAGCAGCTACTTAGCGGGAGGGCCTAACGAGCAGTACTTC. This codes for CASSYLAGGPNEQYF.

The chain employs TRBV14 and TRBJ1-2; weak D call: TRBD1 (6 bases). Trimming removed 0 bases at V and 10 bases at J, with 15 bases between. CDR1 is SGHDN, CDR2 FVKESK, per germline. The CDR3 loop spans 14 amino acids. CDR3 sequence: CASSQDFGGRDYTF. CDR3 sequence (DNA): TGTGCCAGCAGCCAAGATTTCGGGGGGCGGGACTACACCTTC.

This chain joins TRBV19 and TRBJ1-1; 8 bases agree with TRBD1. The germline gives CDR1 LNHDA, CDR2 SQIVND (reference sequence). CDR3 length: 12 amino acids. The V segment lost 4 bases and the J segment 7 bases; nucleotides outside the gene matches: 2. The CDR3 sequence: CASSRGQGEAFF. Written as DNA, the CDR3 is TGTGCCAGTAGTAGAGGACAGGGTGAAGCTTTCTTT.

The genes are TRBV7-9 and TRBJ2-7; 9 bases are shared with TRBD2. The CDR3 runs to 14 residues. Germline CDR1 is SEHNR and CDR2 is FQNEAQ (reference sequence). V lost 4 bases and J lost 2; bases outside the gene matches: 3. The CDR3 region is CASSWTSEPYEQYF. DNA of the CDR3: TGTGCCAGCAGCTGGACTAGCGAACCCTACGAGCAGTACTTC. Filled out from reference TRBV7-9 and TRBJ2-7, the complete variable domain reads DTGVSQNPRHKITKRGQNVTFRCDPISEHNRLYWYRQTLGQGPEFLTYFQNEAQLEKSRLLSDRFSAERPKGSFSTLEIQRTEQGDSAMYLCASSWTSEPYEQYFGPGTRLTVT.

The chain combines TRBV7-9 with TRBJ2-3, with a weak D call TRBD2 (5 bases). The V gene's germline CDR1 is SEHNR and CDR2 FQNEAQ (reference sequence). CDR3 length: 16 residues. The V gene lost 5 bases and the J gene lost 3 bases, with 18 bases spanning the gap. The CDR3 region is CASSAPGSRRTDTQYF. The CDR3 DNA reads TGTGCCAGCAGCGCCCCGGGAAGCCGGCGGACAGATACGCAGTATTTT. The full variable domain, with the rest looked up from reference TRBV7-9 and TRBJ2-3, is DTGVSQNPRHKITKRGQNVTFRCDPISEHNRLYWYRQTLGQGPEFLTYFQNEAQLEKSRLLSDRFSAERPKGSFSTLEIQRTEQGDSAMYLCASSAPGSRRTDTQYFGPGTRLTVL.

The chain combines TRBV2 with TRBJ2-1; D possibly corresponds to TRBD1 (5 bases). The ends were cut back, 6 bases at V and 3 bases at J, with 18 bases in the middle. There are 16 residues in the CDR3. Germline V gene data show CDR1 as SNHLY and CDR2 as FYNNEI. Here the CDR3 reads CASRPRVRFLYNEQFF. DNA of the CDR3: TGTGCCAGCAGACCCAGGGTACGTTTCCTCTACAATGAGCAGTTCTTC.

This sequence joins TRBV11-2 and TRBJ2-7; TRBD1 is a possible D gene (6 bases). Looked up from germline, CDR1 is SGHAT and CDR2 is FQNNGV. The CDR3 loop spans 13 amino acids. V was pared by 4 bases and J by 4 bases, with 11 bases between. The CDR3 sequence: CASSSGTSYEQYF. Written as DNA, the CDR3 is TGTGCCAGCAGCTCCGGGACATCATACGAGCAGTACTTC.

The rearrangement uses TRBV27 and TRBJ1-2, with 8 nucleotides matching TRBD1. The germline gives CDR1 MNHEY, CDR2 SMNVEV (reference sequence). This CDR3 has 14 residues. Trimming took 8 bases from V and 5 from J; bases not matched to a gene: 10. CDR3 amino acids: CASRAGDRNYGYTF. In DNA form, the CDR3 reads TGTGCCAGCCGGGCGGGGGACAGGAATTATGGCTACACCTTC.

This chain connects TRBV5-6 to TRBJ2-5; D remains unclear. Germline CDR1 reads SGHDT; CDR2 reads YYEEEE. This CDR3 is built from 14 residues. The ends were cut back, 7 bases at V and 2 bases at J, with 15 bases in the middle. The CDR3 here is CASAKLLLQETQYF. CDR3 coding DNA: TGTGCCAGCGCAAAACTACTGCTGCAAGAGACCCAGTACTTC.

This rearrangement joins TRBV2 to TRBJ2-7, with TRBD2 as a possible D gene (6 bases). The V gene lost 6 bases and the J gene lost 4 bases, with 13 bases spanning the gap. Germline V lookup: CDR1 SNHLY, CDR2 FYNNEI. The CDR3 spans 13 residues. The CDR3 here is CASREEGEYEQYF. DNA of the CDR3: TGTGCCAGCAGGGAGGAGGGTGAGTACGAGCAGTACTTC.

This rearrangement joins TRBV28 to TRBJ2-4, with 9 bases fitting TRBD2. Germline V gives CDR1 MDHEN, CDR2 SYDVKM. This CDR3 has 17 residues. Germline trimming cut 3 bases from V and 7 bases from J; bases unmatched to any gene: 13. In DNA form, the CDR3 reads TGTGCCAGCAGTTTCGGGGGGGCTAGCGGGAATATGAACATTCAGTACTTC. Its translation: CASSFGGASGNMNIQYF. Full variable domain (missing parts from reference TRBV28 and TRBJ2-4): DVKVTQSSRYLVKRTGEKVFLECVQDMDHENMFWYRQDPGLGLRLIYFSYDVKMKEKGDIPEGYSVSREKKERFSLILESASTNQTSMYLCASSFGGASGNMNIQYFGAGTRLSVL.

This clone was recorded once. The CDR3 protein is CASKLEEKLFF. CDR3 DNA sequence: TGTGCCAGTAAGTTAGAGGAAAAACTGTTTTTT. The V call is TRBV19, the J call TRBJ1-4; no definite D call. Germline CDR1 reads LNHDA; CDR2 reads SQIVND (reference sequence). This CDR3 is 11 amino acids long. V shed 7 bases and J shed 8 bases, with 8 bases lying between them.

The chain uses TRBV4-2 and TRBJ2-7; possibly TRBD1 for D (6 bases). CDR3 size: 16 residues. Trimming removed 0 bases at V and 2 bases at J, with 14 bases between. Germline V gene data show CDR1 as LGHNA and CDR2 as YNFKEQ. The CDR3, as DNA: TGTGCCAGCAGCCAAGACACGGGACACAAAACCTACGAGCAGTACTTC. Its protein product is CASSQDTGHKTYEQYF.